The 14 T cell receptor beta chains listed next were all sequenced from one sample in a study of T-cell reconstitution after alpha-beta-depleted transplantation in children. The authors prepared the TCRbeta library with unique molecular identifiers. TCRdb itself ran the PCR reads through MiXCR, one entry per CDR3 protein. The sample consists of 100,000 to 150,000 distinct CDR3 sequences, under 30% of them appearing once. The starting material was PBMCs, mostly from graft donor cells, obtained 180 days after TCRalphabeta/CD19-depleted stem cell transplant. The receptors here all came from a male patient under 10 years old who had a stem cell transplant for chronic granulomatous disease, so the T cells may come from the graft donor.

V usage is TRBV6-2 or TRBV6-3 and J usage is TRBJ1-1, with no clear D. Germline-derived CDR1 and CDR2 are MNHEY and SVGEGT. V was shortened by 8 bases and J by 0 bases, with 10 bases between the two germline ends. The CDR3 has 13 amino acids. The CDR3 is CASVGVVNTEAFF. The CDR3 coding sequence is TGTGCCAGCGTCGGGGTAGTGAACACTGAAGCTTTCTTT.

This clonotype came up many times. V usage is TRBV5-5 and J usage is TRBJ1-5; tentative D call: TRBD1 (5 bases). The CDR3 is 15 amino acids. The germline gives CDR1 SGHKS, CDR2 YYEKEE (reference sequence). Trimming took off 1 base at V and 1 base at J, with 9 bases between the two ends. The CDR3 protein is CASSLLWGSNQPQHF. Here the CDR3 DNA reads TGTGCCAGCAGCTTGTTGTGGGGGAGCAATCAGCCCCAGCATTTT.

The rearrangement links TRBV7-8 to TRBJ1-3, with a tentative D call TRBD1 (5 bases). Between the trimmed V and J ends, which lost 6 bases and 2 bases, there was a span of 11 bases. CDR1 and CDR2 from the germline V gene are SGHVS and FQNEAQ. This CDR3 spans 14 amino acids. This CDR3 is CASRSTGPGNTIYF. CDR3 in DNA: TGTGCCAGCAGGTCAACAGGCCCTGGAAACACCATATATTTT.

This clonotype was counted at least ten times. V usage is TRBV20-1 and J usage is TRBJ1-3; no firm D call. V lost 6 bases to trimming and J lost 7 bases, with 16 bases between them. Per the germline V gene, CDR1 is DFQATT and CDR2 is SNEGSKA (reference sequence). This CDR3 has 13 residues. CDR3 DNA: TGCAGTGCCTACCCCCCCCTGGCCAACACCATATATTTT. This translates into CSAYPPLANTIYF.

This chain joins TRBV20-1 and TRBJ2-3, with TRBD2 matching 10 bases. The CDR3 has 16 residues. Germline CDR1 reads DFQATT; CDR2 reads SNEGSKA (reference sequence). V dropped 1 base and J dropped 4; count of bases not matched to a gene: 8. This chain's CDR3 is CSARVGSGGSADTQYF. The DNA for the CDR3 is TGCAGTGCTAGAGTCGGTAGCGGGGGGTCAGCAGATACGCAGTATTTT.

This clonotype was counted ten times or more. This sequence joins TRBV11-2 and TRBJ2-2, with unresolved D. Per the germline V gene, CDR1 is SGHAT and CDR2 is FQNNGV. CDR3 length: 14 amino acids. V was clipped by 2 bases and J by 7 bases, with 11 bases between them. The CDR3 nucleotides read TGTGCCAGCAGCTTATACGCGGTTGGCGGGGAGCTGTTTTTT. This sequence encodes CASSLYAVGGELFF.

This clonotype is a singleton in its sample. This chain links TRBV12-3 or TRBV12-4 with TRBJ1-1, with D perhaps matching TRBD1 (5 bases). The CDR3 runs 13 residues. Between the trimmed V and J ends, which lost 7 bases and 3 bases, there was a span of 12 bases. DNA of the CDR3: TGTGCCAGCACCGCCCGGGGGGACACTGAAGCTTTCTTT. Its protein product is CASTARGDTEAFF.

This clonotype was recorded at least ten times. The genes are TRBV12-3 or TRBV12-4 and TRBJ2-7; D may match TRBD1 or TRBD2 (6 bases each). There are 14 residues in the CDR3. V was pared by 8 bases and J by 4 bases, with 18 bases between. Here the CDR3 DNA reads TGTGCCAGCCAGAGACAGGCGGGGAGTTACGAGCAGTACTTC. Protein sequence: CASQRQAGSYEQYF.

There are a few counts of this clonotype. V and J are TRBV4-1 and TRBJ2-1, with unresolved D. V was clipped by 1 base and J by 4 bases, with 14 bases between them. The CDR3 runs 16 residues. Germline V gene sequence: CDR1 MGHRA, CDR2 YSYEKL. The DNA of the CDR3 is TGCGCCAGCAGCCAAGCTTCCGGGCAGCTTTACAATGAGCAGTTCTTC. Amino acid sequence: CASSQASGQLYNEQFF.

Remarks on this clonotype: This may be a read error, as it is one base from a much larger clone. CDR3 region: CSARMVDRAVNWF. CDR3 sequence (DNA): TGCAGTGCTAGAATGGTGGACAGGGCAGTTAACTGGTTC. The chain links TRBV20-1 to TRBJ2-7, with 8 bases fitting TRBD1. This CDR3 is 13 amino acids long. From germline, CDR1 is DFQATT and CDR2 SNEGSKA (reference sequence).

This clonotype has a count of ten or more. CDR3 in DNA: TGTGCCAGCAGTTTAAACGGGGGTGCCACTGAAGCTTTCTTT. It encodes CASSLNGGATEAFF. The chain joins TRBV12-3 or TRBV12-4 to TRBJ1-1, with TRBD1 as a possible D gene (5 bases). The CDR3 is 14 amino acids. V lost 2 bases, J lost 4 bases, and 11 bases lay in between.

This CDR3 is CSASSTGSEQYF. In DNA, the CDR3 is TGCAGTGCTAGCTCTACAGGGAGCGAGCAGTACTTC. The V gene is TRBV20-1, the J gene TRBJ2-7, with TRBD1 as a possible D gene (6 bases). The CDR3 consists of 12 residues. Trimming took off 3 bases at V and 6 bases at J, with 12 bases between the two ends. CDR1 is DFQATT and CDR2 is SNEGSKA in the germline V gene (reference sequence).

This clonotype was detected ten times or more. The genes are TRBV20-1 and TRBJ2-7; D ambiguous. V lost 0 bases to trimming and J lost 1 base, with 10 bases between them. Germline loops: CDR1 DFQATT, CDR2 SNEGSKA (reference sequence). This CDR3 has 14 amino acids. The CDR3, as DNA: TGCAGTGCTAGAGATACGTCATCTTCCTACGAGCAGTACTTC. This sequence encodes CSARDTSSSYEQYF.

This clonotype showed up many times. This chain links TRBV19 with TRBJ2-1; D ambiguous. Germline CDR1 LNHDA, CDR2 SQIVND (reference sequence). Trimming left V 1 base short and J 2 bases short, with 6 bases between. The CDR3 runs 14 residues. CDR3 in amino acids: CASSIVGAYNEQFF. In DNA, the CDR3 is TGTGCCAGTAGTATAGTTGGGGCCTACAATGAGCAGTTCTTC.